Listed below are T cell receptor beta chains from one sample, sequenced in a study. In TCRdb, the RT-PCR reads were re-called with MiXCR into one record per CDR3 protein. Found here are 550,000 to 750,000 distinct CDR3 sequences, 12% to 15% of them singletons; the top ten hold 3.6%. The sample consisted of memory CD4+ T cells from blood. The receptor source for this set is a female donor in good health, serving as a healthy control. The CDR3 runs from the conserved cysteine through the conserved F or W. The D gene is left open where the match is weak. Rows give clone size only sometimes, using once, few, many, or a class for an expanded clone.

clone size,J gene,D gene,V gene,CDR3 protein,CDR3 DNA
-,TRBJ2-5,TRBD2,TRBV14,CASSRNSGFLKETQYF,TGTGCCAGCAGTCGGAATAGCGGGTTCCTTAAGGAGACCCAGTACTTC
few,TRBJ2-2,-,TRBV30,CARRGTRALAGELFF,TGTGCCCGGAGGGGGACCCGCGCGTTGGCCGGGGAGCTGTTTTTT
many,TRBJ1-5,-,TRBV12-3/TRBV12-4,CASRLQLSNQPQHF,TGTGCCAGCAGATTACAGTTGAGCAATCAGCCCCAGCATTTT
many,TRBJ1-5,-,TRBV10-2,CASGGGQRDQPQHF,TGCGCCAGCGGGGGCGGACAGCGGGATCAGCCCCAGCATTTT
few,TRBJ2-7,-,TRBV5-1,CASSLVAGLTGEQYF,TGCGCCAGCAGCTTGGTCGCGGGCCTGACGGGGGAGCAGTACTTC
-,TRBJ1-2,-,TRBV11-2,CASSLDAGINYGYTF,TGTGCCAGCAGCTTAGATGCGGGGATTAACTATGGCTACACCTTC
few,TRBJ2-3,TRBD2,TRBV15,CATSRGGGESDTQYF,TGTGCCACCAGCAGAGGGGGGGGGGAATCAGATACGCAGTATTTT
few,TRBJ1-2,-,TRBV11-2,CASSWDNRDGEGYTF,TGTGCCAGCAGCTGGGATAACAGGGACGGGGAAGGCTACACCTTC
few,TRBJ1-2,-,TRBV4-1,CASSQSVPREGYTF,TGCGCCAGCAGCCAATCTGTCCCCAGGGAGGGCTACACCTTC
few,TRBJ2-2,-,TRBV6-5,CASRHRVIGELFF,TGTGCCAGCAGGCACAGGGTGATCGGGGAGCTGTTTTTT
few,TRBJ1-6,-,TRBV11-2,CASSLLQGNSPLHF,TGTGCCAGCAGCTTACTCCAGGGTAATTCACCCCTCCACTTT
-,TRBJ1-3,TRBD1,TRBV27,CASSKGQGLGNTIYF,TGTGCCAGCAGTAAGGGACAGGGGTTGGGAAACACCATATATTTT
many,TRBJ1-5,TRBD1,TRBV10-3,CAVQGAEGNQPQHF,TGTGCCGTACAGGGGGCGGAGGGGAATCAGCCCCAGCATTTT
-,TRBJ1-1,-,TRBV28,CASRQVNTEAFF,TGTGCCAGCAGGCAGGTGAACACTGAAGCTTTCTTT
many,TRBJ2-1,TRBD2,TRBV5-1,CASSAGRLAGVYNEQFF,TGCGCCAGCAGCGCCGGGAGGCTAGCGGGGGTATACAATGAGCAGTTCTTC
many,TRBJ1-1,-,TRBV6-5,CASRIQQNTEAFF,TGTGCCAGCAGAATACAGCAGAACACTGAAGCTTTCTTT
few,TRBJ2-7,TRBD1,TRBV20-1,CSARRDRGMDSYEQYF,TGCAGTGCTAGACGGGACAGGGGAATGGACTCCTACGAGCAGTACTTC
-,TRBJ2-1,-,TRBV20-1,CSARAGREQFF,TGCAGTGCTAGAGCGGGACGTGAGCAGTTCTTC
-,TRBJ1-4,-,TRBV5-1,CASSPRVANEKLFF,TGCGCCAGCAGCCCGCGGGTGGCGAATGAAAAACTGTTTTTT
-,TRBJ2-5,-,TRBV20-1,CSAATVGQETQYF,TGCAGTGCTGCGACGGTGGGGCAAGAGACCCAGTACTTC
-,TRBJ2-1,-,TRBV10-3,CAISDPALNEQFF,TGTGCCATCAGTGATCCTGCACTGAATGAGCAGTTCTTC
-,TRBJ1-5,TRBD1,TRBV2,CASSVGTGDRNQPQHF,TGTGCCAGCAGTGTAGGCACAGGGGATCGCAATCAGCCCCAGCATTTT
-,TRBJ1-2,TRBD1,TRBV7-2,CASSPGTGTNYGYTF,TGTGCCAGCAGCCCCGGGACAGGGACCAACTATGGCTACACCTTC
many,TRBJ2-7,-,TRBV7-2,CASRRGTVYEQYF,TGTGCCAGCAGGCGCGGGACAGTCTACGAGCAGTACTTC
many,TRBJ1-5,-,TRBV6-5,CASSVGTSNQPQHF,TGTGCCAGCAGCGTTGGGACTAGCAATCAGCCCCAGCATTTT
few,TRBJ1-1,TRBD1,TRBV28,CASSAVGTELNTEAFF,TGTGCCAGCAGTGCCGTCGGGACAGAGCTTAACACTGAAGCTTTCTTT
few,TRBJ2-1,-,TRBV7-2,CASSGVQGRNNEQFF,TGTGCCAGCAGCGGGGTACAGGGCCGCAACAATGAGCAGTTCTTC
many,TRBJ2-1,-,TRBV5-1,CASSLAGRGPGTEQFF,TGCGCCAGCAGCTTGGCGGGCAGGGGACCAGGAACGGAGCAGTTCTTC
-,TRBJ1-5,-,TRBV20-1,CSANRQAQPQHF,TGCAGTGCTAACCGCCAGGCTCAGCCCCAGCATTTT
-,TRBJ2-3,TRBD2,TRBV7-2,CASSQRLAADTQYF,TGTGCCAGCAGTCAACGACTAGCGGCAGATACGCAGTATTTT
-,TRBJ2-1,-,TRBV5-1,CASSFNLEQFF,TGCGCCAGCAGCTTTAACCTTGAGCAGTTCTTC
few,TRBJ2-7,TRBD1,TRBV5-1,CASSLSSGQGGYEQYF,TGCGCCAGCAGCTTGAGTTCGGGACAGGGGGGTTACGAGCAGTACTTC
few,TRBJ2-4,TRBD1,TRBV4-2,CASSQDSSGGTKNIQYF,TGTGCCAGCAGCCAAGATTCTTCAGGGGGAACCAAAAACATTCAGTACTTC
-,TRBJ2-3,TRBD2,TRBV20-1,CAVGTRRIADTQYF,TGCGCCGTGGGGACTAGGAGGATAGCAGATACGCAGTATTTT
many,TRBJ1-1,-,TRBV20-1,CSARGPANTEAFF,TGCAGTGCTAGAGGGCCGGCGAACACTGAAGCTTTCTTT
once,TRBJ1-6,-,TRBV7-2,CASSLEGGSYNSPLHF,TGTGCCAGCAGCTTAGAGGGGGGGTCCTATAATTCACCCCTCCACTTT
many,TRBJ2-1,-,TRBV27,CASSFRDYNEQFF,TGTGCCAGCAGTTTCCGGGACTACAATGAGCAGTTCTTC
few,TRBJ2-7,-,TRBV7-8,CASSFLLEQGTKYF,TGTGCCAGCAGCTTTCTTCTGGAGCAGGGCACTAAGTACTTC
many,TRBJ2-5,-,TRBV20-1,CSAMRETQYF,TGCAGTGCTATGCGAGAGACCCAGTACTTC
many,TRBJ2-3,-,TRBV7-2,CASSSPIAVHSTDTQYF,TGTGCCAGCAGCTCTCCCATAGCGGTCCATAGCACAGATACGCAGTATTTT
-,TRBJ1-6,-,TRBV9,CASSVGAGPENSPLHF,TGTGCCAGCAGCGTAGGGGCGGGTCCCGAGAATTCACCCCTCCACTTT
few,TRBJ2-1,-,TRBV11-1,CASSFPGGGNNEQFF,TGTGCCAGCAGCTTCCCCGGAGGGGGGAACAATGAGCAGTTCTTC
many,TRBJ1-1,-,TRBV5-1,CASRVQGGLTEAFF,TGCGCCAGCAGAGTACAGGGCGGTTTAACTGAAGCTTTCTTT
-,TRBJ2-7,-,TRBV6-6,CARGRTEETYEQYF,TGTGCCAGGGGCAGGACAGAAGAAACCTACGAGCAGTACTTC
few,TRBJ2-3,-,TRBV5-1,CASSDSSPGDTQYF,TGCGCCAGCAGCGACTCATCCCCCGGAGATACGCAGTATTTT
many,TRBJ2-1,-,TRBV5-1,CASSLAMGPADNEQFF,TGCGCCAGCAGCTTGGCTATGGGGCCCGCAGACAATGAGCAGTTCTTC
-,TRBJ2-5,-,TRBV25-1,CASSEPLRELQETQYF,TGTGCCAGCAGTGAACCCCTCCGAGAACTCCAAGAGACCCAGTACTTC
-,TRBJ1-1,-,TRBV12-3/TRBV12-4,CASSSENRQREAFF,TGTGCCAGCAGTTCAGAGAATCGACAGCGGGAAGCTTTCTTT
-,TRBJ2-5,TRBD2,TRBV5-1,CASSLLPAGGEETQYF,TGCGCCAGCAGCTTGCTTCCAGCGGGGGGTGAAGAGACCCAGTACTTC
few,TRBJ2-2,-,TRBV29-1,CSAFGGSNTGELFF,TGCAGCGCCTTTGGGGGATCGAACACCGGGGAGCTGTTTTTT
few,TRBJ2-1,-,TRBV5-1,CASSLRENNEQFF,TGCGCCAGCAGCTTGAGAGAGAACAATGAGCAGTTCTTC
few,TRBJ2-7,-,TRBV25-1,CASSDLGSYEQYF,TGTGCCAGCAGTGATTTAGGGTCCTACGAGCAGTACTTC
-,TRBJ2-3,-,TRBV10-3,CAISEAGGITDTQYF,TGTGCCATCAGTGAGGCCGGCGGGATAACAGATACGCAGTATTTT